This entry lists 3 T cell receptor beta chains sequenced from one sample in a study of T cells in women clearing cervical HPV infection. Using immunoSEQ multiplex PCR, the repertoire was profiled, and TCRdb retains in-frame clones only, with some absent. The repertoire shows tens of thousands of clones; the top ten hold about 22%. Sequencing was carried out using blood buffy coat. These receptors all come from a woman between 18 and 70 years old with a cervical HPV16 infection that either progressed to CIN3+ or cleared (not recorded which).

On this clone: The CDR3 goes on 3 residues after the read ends, and that part is filled in from the germline J gene. V and J are TRBV5-1 and TRBJ2-3; a possible D gene is TRBD2 (6 bases). This CDR3 has 12 residues. CDR1 is SGHRS and CDR2 is YFSETQ in the germline V gene. The chain's CDR3 is CASTSDQETQYF. CDR3 DNA (partial): TGCGCCAGCACTAGCGACCAAGAGACG.

The part of the CDR3 DNA that was read is TGCGCCAGCAGGGGAATGCGGGTTGAG. Translated, it gives CASRGMRVE. The whole CDR3 reads CASRGMRVEQFF. The chain carries TRBV10-2 and TRBJ2-1; perhaps TRBD2 as D (5 bases). The observed sequence ends 3 residues before the CDR3 terminus, with the missing tail filled in from the germline J gene. CDR3 length equals 12 residues. In germline, CDR1 is WSHSY, CDR2 SAAADI. With 6 bases removed from V and 9 bases from J, the gap between germline ends came to 12 bases.

About this clone itself: The DNA ends 3 residues before the CDR3 does, and the rest of the CDR3 is filled in from the germline J gene. The rearrangement links TRBV11-2 to TRBJ1-2, with 7 bases matching TRBD1. V was clipped by 5 bases and J by 6 bases; unmatched bases: 9. This CDR3 has 14 amino acids. Germline V gene sequence: CDR1 SGHAT, CDR2 FQNNGV. The sequenced CDR3 bases are TGTGCCAGCAGCCCGTATCAGGGGGACCATGGC. It specifies CASSPYQGDHG. The entire CDR3 sequence reads CASSPYQGDHGYTF.